This T cell receptor beta chain was captured in a study of chemoradiotherapy in HPV16-positive cancers. Study-level background: Candidate HPV-specific T-cell clones and common TCR motifs came from functional assays in a couple of HPV16-positive patients.

Repertoires were sampled repeatedly during chemoradiotherapy. A note on this clone: Its target is unknown.

TCRdb keeps only in-frame clones here, not all; method: immunoSEQ multiplex PCR. The repertoire has 10,000 or so clones, around 82% of them found once; the top ten carry about 2.6%. Study-level points and caveats: Candidate HPV-specific clones and E7-related TCR motifs grew in tumor during treatment.

Sample: blood, taken from a patient who underwent chemoradiotherapy. This clonotype was sampled from a human donor with HPV-associated anogenital cancer.

CDR3 sequence (DNA): TGTGCCACCAGCAGAGATCGGATTGAGGGTGGCTACACCTTC. Translated, it gives CATSRDRIEGGYTF. The gene calls are TRBV15 and TRBJ1-2; D is unclear. V dropped 0 bases and J dropped 7 bases, with 12 bases sitting between them. CDR3 size: 14 residues. Germline CDR1 reads LNHNV; CDR2 reads YYDKDF (reference sequence). The full variable domain, with the rest looked up from reference TRBV15 and TRBJ1-2, is DAMVIQNPRYQVTQFGKPVTLSCSQTLNHNVMYWYQQKSSQAPKLLFHYYDKDFNNEADTPDNFQSRRPNTSFCFLDIRSPGLGDTAMYLCATSRDRIEGGYTFGSGTRLTVV.